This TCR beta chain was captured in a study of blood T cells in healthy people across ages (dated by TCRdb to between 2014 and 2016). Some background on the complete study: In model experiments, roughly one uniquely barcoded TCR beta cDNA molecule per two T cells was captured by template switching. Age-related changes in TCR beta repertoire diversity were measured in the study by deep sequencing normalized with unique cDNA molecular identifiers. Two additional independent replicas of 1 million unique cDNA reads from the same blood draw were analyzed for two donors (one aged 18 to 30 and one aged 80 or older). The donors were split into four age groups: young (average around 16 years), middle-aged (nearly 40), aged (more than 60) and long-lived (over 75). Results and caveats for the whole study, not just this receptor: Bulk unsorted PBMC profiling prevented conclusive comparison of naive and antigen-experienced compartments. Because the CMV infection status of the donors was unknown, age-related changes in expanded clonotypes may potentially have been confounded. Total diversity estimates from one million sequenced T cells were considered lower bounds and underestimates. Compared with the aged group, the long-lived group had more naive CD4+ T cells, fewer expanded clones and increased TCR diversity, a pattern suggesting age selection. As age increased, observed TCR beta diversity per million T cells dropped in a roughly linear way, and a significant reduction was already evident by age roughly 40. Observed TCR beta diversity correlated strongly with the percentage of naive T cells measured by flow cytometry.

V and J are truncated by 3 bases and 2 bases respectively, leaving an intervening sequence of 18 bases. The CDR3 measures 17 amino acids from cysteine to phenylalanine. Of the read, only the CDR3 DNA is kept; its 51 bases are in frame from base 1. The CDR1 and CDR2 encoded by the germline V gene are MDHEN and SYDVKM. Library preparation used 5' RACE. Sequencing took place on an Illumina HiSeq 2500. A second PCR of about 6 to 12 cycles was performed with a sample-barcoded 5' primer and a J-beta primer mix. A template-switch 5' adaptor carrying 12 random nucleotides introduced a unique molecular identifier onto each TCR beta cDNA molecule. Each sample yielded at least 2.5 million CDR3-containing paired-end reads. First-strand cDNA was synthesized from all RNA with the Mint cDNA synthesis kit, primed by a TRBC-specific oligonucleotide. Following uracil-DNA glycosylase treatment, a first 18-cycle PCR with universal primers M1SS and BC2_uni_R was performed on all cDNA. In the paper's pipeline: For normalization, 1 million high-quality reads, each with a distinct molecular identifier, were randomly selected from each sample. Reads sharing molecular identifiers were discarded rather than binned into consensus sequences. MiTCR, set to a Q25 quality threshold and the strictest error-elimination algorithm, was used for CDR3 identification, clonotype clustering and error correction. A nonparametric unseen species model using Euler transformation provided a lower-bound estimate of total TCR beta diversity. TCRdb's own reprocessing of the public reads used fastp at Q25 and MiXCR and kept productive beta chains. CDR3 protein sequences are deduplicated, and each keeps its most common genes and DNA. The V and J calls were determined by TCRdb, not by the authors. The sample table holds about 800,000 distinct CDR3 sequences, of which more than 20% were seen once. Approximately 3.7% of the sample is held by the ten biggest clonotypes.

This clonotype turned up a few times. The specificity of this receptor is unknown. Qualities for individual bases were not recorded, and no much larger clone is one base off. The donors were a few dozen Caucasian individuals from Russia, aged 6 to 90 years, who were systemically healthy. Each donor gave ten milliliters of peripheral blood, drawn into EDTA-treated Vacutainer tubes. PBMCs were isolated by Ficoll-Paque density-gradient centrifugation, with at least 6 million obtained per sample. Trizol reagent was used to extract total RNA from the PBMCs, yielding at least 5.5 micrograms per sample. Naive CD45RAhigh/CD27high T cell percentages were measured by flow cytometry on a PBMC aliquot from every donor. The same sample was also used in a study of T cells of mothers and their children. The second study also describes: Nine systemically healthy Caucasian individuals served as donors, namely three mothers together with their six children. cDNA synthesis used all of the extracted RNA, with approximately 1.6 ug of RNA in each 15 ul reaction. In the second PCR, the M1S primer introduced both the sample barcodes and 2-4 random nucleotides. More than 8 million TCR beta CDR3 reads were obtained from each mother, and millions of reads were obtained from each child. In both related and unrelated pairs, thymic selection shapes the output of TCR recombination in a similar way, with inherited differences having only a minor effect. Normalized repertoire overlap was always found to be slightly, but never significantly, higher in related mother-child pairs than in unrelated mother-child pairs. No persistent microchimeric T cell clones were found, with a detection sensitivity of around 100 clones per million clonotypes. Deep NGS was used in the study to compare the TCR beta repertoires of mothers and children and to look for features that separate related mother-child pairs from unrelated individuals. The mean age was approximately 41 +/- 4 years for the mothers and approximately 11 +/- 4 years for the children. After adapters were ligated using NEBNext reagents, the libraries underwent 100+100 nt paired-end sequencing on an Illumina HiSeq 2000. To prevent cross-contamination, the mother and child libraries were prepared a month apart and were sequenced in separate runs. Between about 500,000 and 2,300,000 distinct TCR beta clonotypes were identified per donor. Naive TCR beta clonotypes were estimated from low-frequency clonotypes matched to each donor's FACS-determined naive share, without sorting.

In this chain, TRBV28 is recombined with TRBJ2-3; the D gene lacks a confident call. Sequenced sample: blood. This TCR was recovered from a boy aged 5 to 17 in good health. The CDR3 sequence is CASSFLDFYQPTDTQYF. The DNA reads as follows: TGTGCCAGCAGTTTTCTAGACTTCTACCAACCCACAGATACGCAGTATTTT. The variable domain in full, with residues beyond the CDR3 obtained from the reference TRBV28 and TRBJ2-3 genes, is DVKVTQSSRYLVKRTGEKVFLECVQDMDHENMFWYRQDPGLGLRLIYFSYDVKMKEKGDIPEGYSVSREKKERFSLILESASTNQTSMYLCASSFLDFYQPTDTQYFGPGTRLTVL.